This T cell receptor beta chain was sequenced in a study of T cell responses to AZD1222 COVID-19 vaccine. The CDR3 consists of 11 residues. V lost 6 bases and J 1 base, leaving 4 bases between the germline ends. The repertoire was sequenced with immunoSEQ multiplex PCR; TCRdb's copy has only in-frame clones and lacks some. The table shows more than 35,000 clones, with around three quarters occurring only once. The origin of this receptor is an adult who received the MenACWY meningococcal vaccine as a control. The V call is TRBV23-1, the J call TRBJ2-7; no definite D call. TRBV23-1 is an open reading frame whose function is uncertain. The sequences come from peripheral blood, collected 28 days after the second dose of the MenACWY control vaccine. The CDR3 spells CASRESYEQYF. CDR3 nucleotide sequence: TGCGCCAGCAGGGAATCCTACGAGCAGTACTTC.